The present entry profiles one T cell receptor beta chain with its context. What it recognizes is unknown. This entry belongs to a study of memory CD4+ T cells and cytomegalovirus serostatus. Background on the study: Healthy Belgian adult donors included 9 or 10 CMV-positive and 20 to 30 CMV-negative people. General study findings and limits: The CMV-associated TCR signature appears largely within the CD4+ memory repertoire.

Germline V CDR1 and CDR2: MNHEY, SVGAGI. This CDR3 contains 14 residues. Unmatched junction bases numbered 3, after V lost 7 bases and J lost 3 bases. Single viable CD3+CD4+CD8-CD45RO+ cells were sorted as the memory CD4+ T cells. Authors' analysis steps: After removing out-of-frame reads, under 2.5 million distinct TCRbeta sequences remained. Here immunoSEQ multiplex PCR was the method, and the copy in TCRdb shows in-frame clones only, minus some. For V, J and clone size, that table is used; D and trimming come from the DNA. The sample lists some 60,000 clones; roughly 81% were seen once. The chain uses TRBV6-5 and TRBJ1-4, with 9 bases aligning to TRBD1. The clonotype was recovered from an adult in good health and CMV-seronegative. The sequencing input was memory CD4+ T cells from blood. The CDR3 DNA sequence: TGTGCCAGCACCAGACAGGGGGCTAATGAAAAACTGTTTTTT. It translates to CASTRQGANEKLFF.